This T cell receptor (beta chain) was captured by sequencing in a study of blood T cell repertoires in COVID-19. Across the study: T cells, B-cell-depleted T cells, or PBMCs provided the cDNA or gDNA that served as material.

The CDR3 runs to 13 residues. With 4 bases removed from V and 2 bases from J, the gap between germline ends came to 8 bases. Germline values: CDR1 SGHAT, CDR2 FQNNGV. There are a few counts of this clone. Per the original data handling: Reference gene primer amplification gave nucleated cell count estimates. Measured with immunoSEQ multiplex PCR; TCRdb has only the in-frame clones, and not every one. That table is the source of V, J and clone size, and D and trimming were worked out from the DNA. The sample shows approximately 100,000 clones, 75% to 90% of them seen only once. V gene TRBV11-2 combines with J gene TRBJ1-1; D ambiguous. The sequence was collected from a woman aged 45-65 years with acute or convalescent COVID-19. The source material was peripheral blood. Written as DNA, the CDR3 is TGTGCCAGCAGCTCCTCCTTAAACACTGAAGCTTTCTTT. Its translation: CASSSSLNTEAFF. Full variable domain (missing parts from reference TRBV11-2 and TRBJ1-1): EAGVAQSPRYKIIEKRQSVAFWCNPISGHATLYWYQQILGQGPKLLIQFQNNGVVDDSQLPKDRFSAERLKGVDSTLKIQPAKLEDSAVYLCASSSSLNTEAFFGQGTRLTVV.